The T cell receptor beta chain described here comes from a study of T cells in Graves' hyperthyroidism and ophthalmopathy. Study-level findings and limits: Blood shared most expanded thyroid clonotypes above 0.001. Ophthalmopathy was told apart from stable hyperthyroidism by a 13 V-J model.

Amplified TCR beta CDR3 regions came from RNA transcripts. HTBI primers were used for first-round RT-PCR of the TCR CDR3. TCRdb analysed the multiplex PCR reads with MiXCR anew, one entry per CDR3 protein. The sample lists about 350,000 distinct CDR3 sequences, around 13% occurring once. Thyroid ultrasound and orbital computed tomography, with clinical symptoms and serum thyroxine and TRAb, informed diagnoses. PBMCs were obtained from 9.5 to 10 ml fresh peripheral blood. This clonotype has at least ten counts. Antigen specificity is unknown. The clonotype originates from a woman in her twenties or thirties with Graves' hyperthyroidism. The specimen sequenced was blood.

CDR3 sequence reads: CASRKTWQGLNEKLFF. In nucleotides, the CDR3 is TGTGCCAGCAGGAAGACTTGGCAGGGCCTTAATGAAAAACTGTTTTTT. The genes are TRBV28 and TRBJ1-4; weak D call: TRBD1 (5 bases). This CDR3 comprises 16 residues. The germline V and J ends were trimmed by 6 bases and 4 bases, with 18 bases remaining between them. From germline, CDR1 is MDHEN and CDR2 SYDVKM.